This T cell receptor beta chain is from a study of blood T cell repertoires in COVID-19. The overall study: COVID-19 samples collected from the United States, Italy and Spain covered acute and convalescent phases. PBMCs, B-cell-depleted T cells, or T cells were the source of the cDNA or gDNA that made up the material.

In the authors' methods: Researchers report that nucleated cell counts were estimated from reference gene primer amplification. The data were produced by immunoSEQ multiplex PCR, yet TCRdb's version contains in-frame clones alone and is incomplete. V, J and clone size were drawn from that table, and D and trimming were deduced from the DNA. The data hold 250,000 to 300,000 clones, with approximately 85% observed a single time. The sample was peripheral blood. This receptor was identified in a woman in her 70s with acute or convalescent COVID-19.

The CDR3: CSARTDSNTEAFF. The CDR3 DNA reads TGCAGCGCTCGGACAGATTCGAACACTGAAGCTTTCTTT. The J gene is TRBJ1-1, the V gene TRBV29-1, with D tentatively TRBD1 (6 bases). The CDR3 covers 13 residues. Germline CDR1 is SQVTM and CDR2 is ANQGSEA. The ends were cut back, 7 bases at V and 1 base at J, with 13 bases in the middle.